This TCR beta chain was observed in a study of cytomegalovirus exposure and HLA in healthy donors. For the study at large: A later analysis reported the 120 or so validation repertoires used the same platform as the approximately 650 first-cohort repertoires.

The donors belonged to the approximately 130-subject validation cohort, separate from the roughly 650-subject first cohort. Produced via immunoSEQ multiplex PCR; TCRdb's table is partial and in-frame only. The data hold about 74,000 clones, with nearly 95% observed a single time. Study conclusions and caveats: Diagnosis of cytomegalovirus status made by the classifier reportedly showed high specificity and sensitivity. It was 150 or so TCR beta chains that were listed as cytomegalovirus-associated.

The germline CDR1 and CDR2 sequences are SGHAT and FQNNGV. V shed 2 bases, J shed 4 bases, and the junction held 2 bases outside the gene matches. The CDR3 extends over 14 amino acids. Points on this clone: Antigen specificity is unknown.

Sequenced: PBMCs. The chain combines TRBV11-2 with TRBJ2-3, with 8 bases matching TRBD1. This receptor was obtained from a man aged 18 to 30 in good health and CMV-seropositive. CDR3 nucleotides: TGTGCCAGCAGCTTACAGGGGGCCCCAGATACGCAGTATTTT. Amino acid sequence: CASSLQGAPDTQYF.